The next 27 T cell receptor beta chains were all read from a single sample in a study of cytomegalovirus exposure and HLA in healthy donors. PCR was performed using 60 Vbeta and 13 Jbeta primers. The protocol was immunoSEQ multiplex PCR, while the TCRdb copy is restricted to in-frame clones and leaves out a portion. The repertoire holds about 160,000 clones, with around 84% as singletons. Sequenced material: PBMCs. The receptors were sampled from a male donor in good health and CMV-seropositive.

The chain combines TRBV30 with TRBJ1-4, with D maybe TRBD1 (6 bases). There are 15 residues in the CDR3. The V gene's germline CDR1 is GTSNPN and CDR2 SVGIG (reference sequence). V was trimmed by 1 base and J by 8 bases, leaving 17 bases between them. The CDR3 loop reads CAWSDSRGEGEKLFF. The CDR3 DNA follows: TGTGCCTGGAGTGACTCCAGGGGAGAAGGGGAAAAACTGTTTTTT.

The V gene is TRBV18, the J gene TRBJ1-5, with D unclear. Germline loops: CDR1 KGHSH, CDR2 LQKENI. V was shortened by 1 base and J by 8 bases, with 15 bases between the two germline ends. There are 15 residues in the CDR3. CDR3 region: CASSPQSGFDEPQHF. The CDR3 coding sequence is TGTGCCAGCTCACCACAATCGGGGTTTGACGAGCCCCAGCATTTT.

The chain joins TRBV5-1 to TRBJ1-6; TRBD1 matches at 7 bases. The CDR3 has 14 amino acids. CDR1 and CDR2 from the germline V gene are SGHRS and YFSETQ. The junction had 9 bases not matched to a gene; V was cut back by 7 bases and J by 8 bases. CDR3 in DNA: TGCGCCAGCCGAAAGCAGGGGGGTGATTCACCCCTCCACTTT. Protein sequence: CASRKQGGDSPLHF.

This clone has only one observation. The chain joins TRBV4-3 to TRBJ1-1; D possibly corresponds to TRBD1 (5 bases). V gave up 3 bases and J gave up 4 bases, with 15 bases separating them. The CDR3 consists of 15 residues. CDR1 is LGHNA and CDR2 is YSLEER in the germline V gene. CDR3 in amino acids: CASSHSARGGTEAFF. CDR3 bases: TGCGCCAGCAGCCACTCGGCGAGGGGAGGCACTGAAGCTTTCTTT.

This clone has a single count. The CDR3 sequence: CASSLARQAGETQYF. CDR3 DNA: TGTGCCAGCAGCTTAGCCAGACAGGCGGGAGAGACCCAGTACTTC. The rearrangement uses TRBV7-2 and TRBJ2-5; D is perhaps TRBD1 (6 bases). The V gene lost 0 bases and the J gene lost 4 bases, with 12 bases spanning the gap. The CDR3 is 15 amino acids. From germline, CDR1 is SGHTA and CDR2 FQGNSA.

The chain joins TRBV6-1 to TRBJ1-5, with TRBD1 matching over 7 bases. CDR3 length equals 15 residues. The V and J ends lost 4 bases and 3 bases, in that order; junction bases with no gene match: 6. Germline V gives CDR1 MNHNS, CDR2 SASEGT. The CDR3 coding sequence is TGTGCCAGCAGTGCGACGGGACAGAACAATCAGCCCCAGCATTTT. This translates into CASSATGQNNQPQHF.

The V and J genes are TRBV19 and TRBJ1-1, with 7 bases that match TRBD1. The CDR3 runs 13 residues. With 6 bases clipped from V and 4 bases from J, the junction kept 5 bases outside the gene matches. The V gene's germline CDR1 is LNHDA and CDR2 SQIVND (reference sequence). The CDR3 loop is CASSLQGTTEAFF. The CDR3 region has the DNA TGTGCCAGTAGCCTACAGGGGACCACTGAAGCTTTCTTT. Variable domain in full (rest from reference TRBV19 and TRBJ1-1): DGGITQSPKYLFRKEGQNVTLSCEQNLNHDAMYWYRQDPGQGLRLIYYSQIVNDFQKGDIAEGYSVSREKKESFPLTVTSAQKNPTAFYLCASSLQGTTEAFFGQGTRLTVV.

V is TRBV5-6 and J is TRBJ2-2; D unresolved. CDR1 SGHDT and CDR2 YYEEEE come from the germline V gene. Trimming removed 4 bases from V and 6 bases from J, with 22 bases in between. This CDR3 contains 17 residues. CDR3 sequence (DNA): TGTGCCAGCAGCCCCATGGTACTCGGTTTTAATTCCGGGGAGCTGTTTTTT. Residues: CASSPMVLGFNSGELFF. Full variable domain (missing parts from reference TRBV5-6 and TRBJ2-2): DAGVTQSPTHLIKTRGQQVTLRCSPKSGHDTVSWYQQALGQGPQFIFQYYEEEERQRGNFPDRFSGHQFPNYSSELNVNALLLGDSALYLCASSPMVLGFNSGELFFGEGSRLTVL.

J is TRBJ2-5 and V is TRBV19; D might be TRBD2 (5 bases). V was clipped by 3 bases and J by 4 bases, with 9 bases between them. Germline-derived CDR1 and CDR2 are LNHDA and SQIVND (reference sequence). The CDR3 is made up of 13 amino acids. The CDR3 DNA is TGTGCCAGTAGTATGTTTGGAGGAGAGACCCAGTACTTC. Translating gives CASSMFGGETQYF.

The chain joins TRBV6-5 to TRBJ1-5; D perhaps matches TRBD1 (6 bases). From germline, CDR1 is MNHEY and CDR2 SVGAGI. Trimming stripped 11 bases from V and 8 bases from J, with 7 bases between. This CDR3 contains 9 residues. The CDR3 DNA is TGTGCCTCAGGGGAGCCCCAGCATTTT. This codes for CASGEPQHF.

As concerns this clone: The identical CDR3 is also encoded by other nucleotide sequences in the sample. The chain combines TRBV7-9 with TRBJ1-5; a weak D match, TRBD1 (5 bases). The V gene's germline CDR1 is SEHNR and CDR2 FQNEAQ (reference sequence). The germline V and J ends were trimmed by 1 base and 5 bases, with 6 bases remaining between them. The CDR3 is made up of 13 amino acids. CDR3 sequence: CASSLGGDQPQHF. For the CDR3, the DNA is TGTGCCAGCAGCTTAGGGGGCGATCAGCCCCAGCATTTT.

V gene TRBV5-1 combines with J gene TRBJ1-2, with no clear D. CDR3 length equals 16 residues. Trimming took 4 bases from V and 3 from J, leaving 19 bases between them. Germline CDR1 SGHRS, CDR2 YFSETQ. The CDR3 DNA follows: TGCGCCAGCAGCCGGGAGGGTCAGTTTTCGGACTATGGCTACACCTTC. Protein: CASSREGQFSDYGYTF.

The chain has TRBV7-2 and TRBJ2-2, with D unclear. V was trimmed by 2 bases and J by 2 bases, leaving 9 bases between them. The CDR3 is made up of 15 amino acids. Germline V lookup: CDR1 SGHTA, CDR2 FQGNSA. The CDR3, as DNA: TGTGCCAGCAGCTTAAGGCAGACAAACACCGGGGAGCTGTTTTTT. Amino acid sequence: CASSLRQTNTGELFF. Full variable domain (outside the CDR3, taken from reference TRBV7-2 and TRBJ2-2): GAGVSQSPSNKVTEKGKDVELRCDPISGHTALYWYRQSLGQGLEFLIYFQGNSAPDKSGLPSDRFSAERTGGSVSTLTIQRTQQEDSAVYLCASSLRQTNTGELFFGEGSRLTVL.

The gene calls are TRBV30 and TRBJ2-3; 14 nucleotides align to TRBD2. Germline assignment: CDR1 GTSNPN and CDR2 SVGIG (reference sequence). The CDR3 loop spans 19 amino acids. V trimming: 2 bases; J trimming: 6 bases; junction bases outside the gene matches: 16. The DNA of the CDR3 is TGTGCCTGGAGTCCCGGACTAGCGGGAGGTGTTCAGTATAAGGATACGCAGTATTTT. As protein: CAWSPGLAGGVQYKDTQYF.

The chain joins TRBV7-9 to TRBJ2-1, with D perhaps TRBD1 (6 bases). Trimming left V 5 bases short and J 12 bases short, with 11 bases between. CDR1 is SEHNR, CDR2 FQNEAQ, per germline (reference sequence). The CDR3 totals 11 residues. CDR3 sequence: CASSPPRGQFF. In DNA, the CDR3 is TGTGCCAGCAGCCCTCCCAGGGGGCAGTTCTTC.

The chain employs TRBV30 and TRBJ1-6, with 9 bases that match TRBD1. This CDR3 contains 14 residues. The germline CDR1 and CDR2 sequences are GTSNPN and SVGIG (reference sequence). J was trimmed by 7 bases and V by 4 bases; bases with no gene match: 5. CDR3 bases: TGTGCCTGGACCGAGGACAGGGGAAATTCACCCCTCCACTTT. Protein: CAWTEDRGNSPLHF. The entire variable domain, with the rest obtained from reference TRBV30 and TRBJ1-6, is as follows: SQTIHQWPATLVQPVGSPLSLECTVEGTSNPNLYWYRQAAGRGLQLLFYSVGIGQISSEVPQNLSASRPQDRQFILSSKKLLLSDSGFYLCAWTEDRGNSPLHFGNGTRLTVT.

The CDR3 sequence: CASSLGQGRVSDAEAFF. CDR3 in DNA: TGTGCCAGCAGTTTAGGGCAGGGTCGGGTTTCGGACGCTGAAGCTTTCTTT. The J gene is TRBJ1-1, the V gene TRBV27; a weak D match, TRBD1 (5 bases). From germline, CDR1 is MNHEY and CDR2 SMNVEV (reference sequence). The CDR3 is 17 residues long. Trimming removed 2 bases from V and 6 bases from J, with 22 bases in between.

The rearrangement joins TRBV28 to TRBJ1-2, with 8 bases fitting TRBD1. V shed 2 bases and J 5 bases; nucleotides not matched to a gene: 13. This CDR3 has 17 amino acids. The germline V gene encodes CDR1 MDHEN and CDR2 SYDVKM. CDR3 in amino acids: CASSLPGRQGAHYGYTF. The CDR3 nucleotides read TGTGCCAGCAGTTTACCCGGGCGGCAGGGGGCGCATTATGGCTACACCTTC.

This clone was detected once. This chain uses TRBV7-6 with TRBJ1-2, with 7 nucleotides matching TRBD1. V was clipped by 1 base and J by 4 bases; unmatched bases: 6. The germline V gene has CDR1 SGHVS and CDR2 FNYEAQ. The CDR3 covers 15 residues. CDR3 loop: CASSLDYQGGYGYTF. In nucleotides, the CDR3 is TGTGCCAGCAGCTTAGACTATCAGGGGGGCTATGGCTACACCTTC.

This chain joins TRBV2 and TRBJ1-2, with 9 nucleotides matching TRBD1. From germline, CDR1 is SNHLY and CDR2 FYNNEI. V was pared by 5 bases and J by 12 bases, with 13 bases of the junction left unmatched. CDR3 length: 14 amino acids. This CDR3 is CASSQTGGAGFHTF. The DNA for the CDR3 is TGTGCCAGCAGTCAAACAGGGGGCGCGGGGTTCCACACCTTC. The whole variable domain, filled in from reference TRBV2 and TRBJ1-2, reads EPEVTQTPSHQVTQMGQEVILRCVPISNHLYFYWYRQILGQKVEFLVSFYNNEISEKSEIFDDQFSVERPDGSNFTLKIRSTKLEDSAMYFCASSQTGGAGFHTFGSGTRLTVV.

J is TRBJ2-2 and V is TRBV6-1; TRBD2 matches 10 bases. J was trimmed by 3 bases and V by 7 bases; bases with no gene match: 5. The germline V gene has CDR1 MNHNS and CDR2 SASEGT. The CDR3 runs to 15 residues. The CDR3 loop is CASIWTSGYTGELFF. CDR3 sequence (DNA): TGTGCCAGCATTTGGACTAGCGGTTACACCGGGGAGCTGTTTTTT.

V is TRBV5-6 and J is TRBJ2-2; a possible D gene is TRBD1 (6 bases). The CDR3 runs to 15 residues. The ends were cut back, 2 bases at V and 2 bases at J, with 10 bases in the middle. Germline V lookup: CDR1 SGHDT, CDR2 YYEEEE. In DNA, the CDR3 is TGTGCCAGCAGCTTAACGGGACAAAACACCGGGGAGCTGTTTTTT. Translated: CASSLTGQNTGELFF.

This clone was recorded once. This sequence joins TRBV28 and TRBJ1-3; D possibly corresponds to TRBD1 (5 bases). From germline, CDR1 is MDHEN and CDR2 SYDVKM. The CDR3 covers 14 residues. The germline V and J ends were trimmed by 3 bases and 6 bases, with 12 bases remaining between them. CDR3 residues: CASSLAGRENTIYF. The CDR3 coding sequence is TGTGCCAGCAGTTTGGCGGGGCGGGAAAACACCATATATTTT.

The chain recombines TRBV5-4 with TRBJ2-3; maybe TRBD2 (5 bases). V was trimmed by 4 bases and J by 4 bases, leaving 13 bases between them. The CDR3 spans 14 residues. Germline V lookup: CDR1 SGHNT, CDR2 YYREEE (reference sequence). The DNA of the CDR3 is TGTGCCAGCAGCCTAGCAGGAGGCGCAGATACGCAGTATTTT. This gives the protein CASSLAGGADTQYF.

This clone was seen once. The chain recombines TRBV7-9 with TRBJ1-6; 10 positions agree with TRBD1. Per germline, CDR1 SEHNR and CDR2 FQNEAQ (reference sequence). V lost 0 bases to trimming and J lost 10 bases; unmatched junction nucleotides: 6. CDR3 length: 16 amino acids. The CDR3 loop is CASSLALGQGSSPLHF. CDR3 DNA sequence: TGTGCCAGCAGCTTAGCTCTGGGACAGGGGAGCTCACCCCTCCACTTT.

The rearrangement joins TRBV5-6 to TRBJ1-1; D gene uncertain. This CDR3 spans 12 amino acids. Trimming took 4 bases from V and 3 from J, leaving 7 bases between them. Germline V lookup: CDR1 SGHDT, CDR2 YYEEEE. In DNA, the CDR3 is TGTGCCAGCAGCCCACTGGACACTGAAGCTTTCTTT. Its translation is CASSPLDTEAFF.

This chain joins TRBV9 and TRBJ2-1, with D possibly matching TRBD2 (6 bases). Trimming stripped 3 bases from V and 12 bases from J, with 16 bases between. CDR1 is SGDLS, CDR2 YYNGEE, per germline. CDR3 length equals 13 residues. In DNA, the CDR3 is TGTGCCAGCAGCGATAACGCTGGCGGGGTGCAGTTCTTC. Translating it yields CASSDNAGGVQFF. Based on the CDR3 plus reference TRBV9 and TRBJ2-1, the full variable domain is DSGVTQTPKHLITATGQRVTLRCSPRSGDLSVYWYQQSLDQGLQFLIQYYNGEERAKGNILERFSAQQFPDLHSELNLSSLELGDSALYFCASSDNAGGVQFFGPGTRLTVL.